Included here is one T cell receptor beta chain sequence, with context. V shed 11 bases and J shed 3 bases, with 14 bases lying between them. CDR3 length: 13 amino acids. The germline gives CDR1 SGHTA, CDR2 FQGNSA. Per the original methods: It was from reference gene primer amplification that nucleated cell counts were estimated. Profiling relied on immunoSEQ multiplex PCR, and the TCRdb table lists in-frame clones only, not all of them. V and J calls and clone size are copied from that table; D and trimming were computed from the DNA. Of over 600,000 clones in the sample, 75% to 90% were seen once. This record belongs to a study of blood T cell repertoires in COVID-19. Study summary: Spain, Italy and the United States supplied samples that represented acute and convalescent COVID-19. Sample material is recorded as cDNA or gDNA derived from T cells, B-cell-depleted T cells, or PBMCs.

Sequencing was performed on peripheral blood. The sequence came from a woman between 18 and 30 years old with acute or convalescent COVID-19. The rearrangement links TRBV7-2 to TRBJ1-3; TRBD1 might be the D (6 bases). The DNA for the CDR3 is TGTGCCGGAAGGGGGTTAGGTGGAAACACCATATATTTT. Translation gives CAGRGLGGNTIYF.